Listed below are T cell receptor beta chains from one sample, sequenced in a study of blood T cells in healthy people across ages. TCRdb processed the 5' RACE reads anew with MiXCR; each CDR3 protein has one entry. Among about 2 million distinct CDR3 sequences listed, around 48% were seen once. The sequencing input was blood. These receptors were obtained from a woman aged 40 to 55 in good health. CDR3s include the opening cysteine and the closing phenylalanine or tryptophan. The D gene is left open where the match is weak. Not all rows give a size; the values are once, few, many and, for expanded clones, a class.

D: NA
V: TRBV9
size: few
J: TRBJ2-1
CDR3: CASSGDRLIYNEQFF
DNA: TGTGCCAGCAGCGGAGACAGGTTAATCTACAATGAGCAGTTCTTC

D: NA
V: TRBV12-3/TRBV12-4
size: few
J: TRBJ2-1
CDR3: CASSHLANEQFF
DNA: TGTGCCAGCAGTCATTTGGCTAATGAGCAGTTCTTC

D: NA
V: TRBV7-2
size: once
J: TRBJ2-1
CDR3: CASSPGVGPPHNEQFF
DNA: TGTGCCAGCAGCCCCGGGGTCGGCCCACCGCACAATGAGCAGTTCTTC

D: TRBD2
V: TRBV15
size: once
J: TRBJ2-3
CDR3: CATSRDRGLNTDTRYF
DNA: TGTGCCACCAGCAGAGATCGGGGACTAAACACAGATACGCGGTATTTT

D: NA
V: TRBV6-2/TRBV6-3
size: NA
J: TRBJ2-5
CDR3: CASSYSDGGGRETQYF
DNA: TGTGCCAGCAGTTACTCGGACGGGGGAGGAAGGGAGACCCAGTACTTC

D: TRBD1
V: TRBV7-2
size: NA
J: TRBJ1-6
CDR3: CASSFYGTEYNSPLHF
DNA: TGTGCCAGCAGCTTTTATGGGACAGAGTATAATTCACCCCTCCACTTT

D: NA
V: TRBV24-1
size: few
J: TRBJ2-4
CDR3: CATSDGHVAKNIQYF
DNA: TGTGCCACCAGTGATGGACACGTAGCCAAAAACATTCAGTACTTC

D: TRBD2
V: TRBV25-1
size: NA
J: TRBJ2-5
CDR3: CASSEYRGTSGEGEETQYF
DNA: TGTGCCAGCAGTGAATATAGGGGGACTAGCGGGGAAGGGGAAGAGACCCAGTACTTC

D: NA
V: TRBV10-3
size: NA
J: TRBJ2-1
CDR3: CATFWGGAPYNEQFF
DNA: TGTGCCACTTTTTGGGGGGGGGCCCCCTACAATGAGCAGTTCTTC

D: TRBD2
V: TRBV6-2/TRBV6-3
size: NA
J: TRBJ2-3
CDR3: CASSYRRAGITDTQYF
DNA: TGTGCCAGCAGTTATCGTCGAGCGGGGATCACAGATACGCAGTATTTT

D: TRBD1
V: TRBV27
size: NA
J: TRBJ2-5
CDR3: CATATGAQETQYF
DNA: TGTGCCACCGCCACAGGGGCGCAGGAGACCCAGTACTTC

D: TRBD1
V: TRBV27
size: few
J: TRBJ1-2
CDR3: CASSFSGGFDGYTF
DNA: TGTGCCAGCAGTTTCTCAGGGGGTTTCGATGGCTACACCTTC

D: NA
V: TRBV4-3
size: NA
J: TRBJ2-7
CDR3: CASSHLRDGPYEQYF
DNA: TGCGCCAGCAGCCACCTCCGGGACGGCCCCTACGAGCAGTACTTC

D: NA
V: TRBV21-1
size: few
J: TRBJ2-5
CDR3: CASSSQGCKEQYF
DNA: TGTGCCAGCAGCAGCCAGGGCTGTAAAGAGCAGTACTTC

D: TRBD2
V: TRBV5-6
size: NA
J: TRBJ2-5
CDR3: CASSLGGLAGAQTQYF
DNA: TGTGCCAGCAGCTTGGGGGGCCTAGCGGGGGCCCAGACCCAGTACTTC

D: NA
V: TRBV6-2/TRBV6-3
size: NA
J: TRBJ1-2
CDR3: CASDLSGYTF
DNA: TGTGCCTCGGACCTCTCTGGCTACACCTTC

D: TRBD2
V: TRBV6-6
size: NA
J: TRBJ2-3
CDR3: CASSYPVRGDPDTQYF
DNA: TGTGCCAGCAGTTACCCAGTGCGGGGGGACCCAGATACGCAGTATTTT

D: TRBD1
V: TRBV7-2
size: once
J: TRBJ2-7
CDR3: CASSALDRGKYEQYF
DNA: TGTGCCAGCAGCGCCTTGGACAGGGGAAAATACGAGCAGTACTTC

D: NA
V: TRBV9
size: few
J: TRBJ2-1
CDR3: CASSVDPLYTEQFF
DNA: TGTGCCAGCAGCGTAGACCCCTTATACACTGAGCAGTTCTTC

D: NA
V: TRBV6-2/TRBV6-3
size: NA
J: TRBJ2-6
CDR3: CASRPAGAIDLSGANVLTF
DNA: TGTGCCAGCAGGCCGGCGGGGGCAATTGATCTATCTGGGGCCAACGTCCTGACTTTC

D: TRBD1
V: TRBV5-1
size: once
J: TRBJ1-1
CDR3: CASRPPTGATEAFF
DNA: TGCGCCAGCAGACCTCCGACAGGGGCCACTGAAGCTTTCTTT

D: NA
V: TRBV7-9
size: few
J: TRBJ2-5
CDR3: CASSLARWETQYF
DNA: TGTGCCAGCAGCTTAGCAAGGTGGGAGACCCAGTACTTC

D: NA
V: TRBV5-1
size: NA
J: TRBJ2-3
CDR3: CASTATVSSTDTQYF
DNA: TGCGCCAGCACCGCGACAGTCTCTAGCACAGATACGCAGTATTTT

D: NA
V: TRBV27
size: NA
J: TRBJ1-5
CDR3: CASSLEGAVGQPQHF
DNA: TGTGCCAGCAGTTTAGAAGGAGCAGTGGGTCAGCCCCAGCATTTT